The rows below give T cell receptor beta chains drawn from one sample of a study of blood T cell repertoires in COVID-19. Sequenced by immunoSEQ multiplex PCR; TCRdb stores in-frame clones only, minus some. The profile covers over 200,000 clones, with 88% appearing a single time and roughly 0.8% taken by the ten largest. The source material was peripheral blood. The receptor set was obtained from a woman younger than 45 with acute or convalescent COVID-19. Both conserved end residues are part of each CDR3. D genes are given only for firm matches. A clone size is listed for some rows: how often the clone was seen (once, few, many), or a class if it is expanded.

v_call	j_call	d_call	clone_size	cdr3_nt	cdr3_aa
TRBV11-2	TRBJ2-1	TRBD2	once	TGTGCCAGCAGCTTCGAGCGGGAGGGCCTCGGTGAGCAGTTCTTC	CASSFEREGLGEQFF
TRBV7-2	TRBJ2-1	TRBD2	-	TGTGCCAGCAGCCTACGCTCCGGGACTAGCGGGAGGGCCCACAATGAGCAGTTCTTC	CASSLRSGTSGRAHNEQFF
TRBV29-1	TRBJ2-1	-	-	TGCAGCGTTGATCAGGGGCGCAATGAGCAGTTCTTC	CSVDQGRNEQFF
TRBV30	TRBJ2-2	TRBD2	-	TGTGCCTGGAGTGTACGGGGACTAGCAGACACCGGGGAGCTGTTTTTT	CAWSVRGLADTGELFF
TRBV27	TRBJ2-6	-	once	TGTGCCAGCAGTACACCATTTGCTAGCGCTAAGAACTCTGGGGCCAACGTCCTGACTTTC	CASSTPFASAKNSGANVLTF
TRBV30	TRBJ2-3	-	-	TGTGCCTGGACTCTGGGGGGACTCCTTTTAGGGGCAGATACGCAGTATTTT	CAWTLGGLLLGADTQYF
TRBV7-2	TRBJ1-5	-	-	TGTGCCAGCAGCTCATCCGGGATCTCAGGTGCCCCCCAGCATTTT	CASSSSGISGAPQHF
TRBV4-3	TRBJ1-1	-	-	TGCGCCAGCAGCCACCGCACATATCTTTCTGAAGCTTTCTTT	CASSHRTYLSEAFF
TRBV6-2/TRBV6-3	TRBJ2-1	TRBD2	-	TGTGCCAGCAGTTACGTTTTAGCGGGGGGCGGCCCCTACAATGAGCAGTTCTTC	CASSYVLAGGGPYNEQFF
TRBV7-8	TRBJ2-1	TRBD2	-	TGTGCCAGCAGCTTAGTAAGCGGGAGGTTGAATGAGCAGTTCTTC	CASSLVSGRLNEQFF
TRBV7-9	TRBJ2-7	-	-	TGTGCCAGCAGCCCAGGCGTGCTGGGGGGCTCCTACGAGCAGTACTTC	CASSPGVLGGSYEQYF
TRBV11-2	TRBJ2-7	-	-	TGTGCCAGCAGCTTAGACAGGACAACCATCTACGAGCAGTACTTC	CASSLDRTTIYEQYF
TRBV5-4	TRBJ2-5	TRBD2	-	TGTGCCAGCAGCTTGGCAGGGAGGGCCCAAGAGACCCAGTACTTC	CASSLAGRAQETQYF
TRBV4-2	TRBJ1-5	TRBD1	-	TGTGCCAGCAGCCAAGATAAGGGGACAGCCAATCAGCCCCAGCATTTT	CASSQDKGTANQPQHF
TRBV9	TRBJ2-2	-	-	TGTGCCAGCAGCTCCCTCCTGGTGCTAGCGCCGAACACCGGGGAGCTGTTTTTT	CASSSLLVLAPNTGELFF
TRBV5-1	TRBJ2-3	-	-	TGCGCCACCAAAGAGGAGGGGCATAGCACAGATACGCAGTATTTT	CATKEEGHSTDTQYF
TRBV3-1/TRBV3-2	TRBJ1-6	TRBD1	-	TGTGCCAGCAGCCACCGGGACAGGGACCGACCGGGCTCCTATAATTCACCCCTCCACTTT	CASSHRDRDRPGSYNSPLHF
TRBV5-4	TRBJ2-7	TRBD1	-	TGTGCCAGCAGCAGGGGACAGGACCCCTACGAGCAGTACTTC	CASSRGQDPYEQYF
TRBV6-2/TRBV6-3	TRBJ1-3	TRBD1	-	TGTGCCAGCAGCCCCCAGACAGGGGGACGAAACACCATATATTTT	CASSPQTGGRNTIYF
TRBV6-5	TRBJ2-2	-	once	TGTGCCAGCAGTTCCGCAGGGGCGGAAAACACCGGGGAGCTGTTTTTT	CASSSAGAENTGELFF
TRBV12-2	TRBJ2-7	-	-	TGTGCAAGTCGCTTGAGGACAGTGACCTACGAGCAGTACTTC	CASRLRTVTYEQYF
TRBV19	TRBJ2-4	TRBD1	-	TGTGCCAGTAGTACGGGACAGGGTATGGCCAAAAACATTCAGTACTTC	CASSTGQGMAKNIQYF
TRBV11-2	TRBJ1-5	-	-	TGTGCCAGCAGCTTAGATGCGGGGGCGGGCAATCAGCCCCAGCATTTT	CASSLDAGAGNQPQHF
TRBV6-6	TRBJ2-7	TRBD2	-	TGTGCCAGCAGTTACGCAGCGGGAGTCTCCTACGAGCAGTACTTC	CASSYAAGVSYEQYF
TRBV7-2	TRBJ2-6	TRBD1	once	TGTGCCACCAGGACAGGGTTTGACTCTGGGGCCAACGTCCTGACTTTC	CATRTGFDSGANVLTF
TRBV5-4	TRBJ2-3	TRBD1	-	TGTGCCAGCAGCGCAAGGACAGGGGCCACAGATACGCAGTATTTT	CASSARTGATDTQYF
TRBV10-3	TRBJ2-2	TRBD2	-	TGTGCCATCAGTGAGGGCGGGAGGAACACCGGGGAGCTGTTTTTT	CAISEGGRNTGELFF
TRBV27	TRBJ2-1	TRBD2	-	TGTGCCAGCAGCTGGCTAGCGGGCTATGAGCAGTTCTTC	CASSWLAGYEQFF
TRBV6-5	TRBJ1-2	TRBD1	-	TGTGCCAGCAGTTACTCGAAGGGACAGGGGATCGGCTACACCTTC	CASSYSKGQGIGYTF
TRBV7-2	TRBJ2-3	TRBD2	-	TGTGCCAGCAGCTTCCGACTAGCGGGGATCACAGATACGCAGTATTTT	CASSFRLAGITDTQYF
TRBV5-6	TRBJ2-5	-	-	TGTGCCAGCAGCTCGACAGGACGGGAGACCCAGTACTTC	CASSSTGRETQYF
TRBV24-1	TRBJ2-2	TRBD2	-	TGTGCCACCAGTGATCCCATAGCGGGAGTCACCGGGGAGCTGTTTTTT	CATSDPIAGVTGELFF
TRBV18	TRBJ2-7	TRBD2	-	TGTGCCAGCTCACCAGCTAGCGGGAGGCCCTACGAGCAGTACTTC	CASSPASGRPYEQYF
TRBV15	TRBJ2-3	TRBD2	-	TGTGCCACCAGCAGAGAGGGCGGACTAGCGGGAGAGGATACGCAGTATTTT	CATSREGGLAGEDTQYF
TRBV4-3	TRBJ2-1	-	-	TGCGCCAGCAGCCAAGGAACCGCAGCGGCTTTGGATGAGCAGTTCTTC	CASSQGTAAALDEQFF
TRBV3-1/TRBV3-2	TRBJ1-5	-	once	TGTGCCAGCAGCCAAGTAAATGCCGTCCGGGGCAATCAGCCCCAGCATTTT	CASSQVNAVRGNQPQHF
TRBV9	TRBJ2-7	-	once	TGTGCCAGCAGCGTAGAGGGGACTCGCCCGACCTACGAGCAGTACTTC	CASSVEGTRPTYEQYF
TRBV11-2	TRBJ2-7	TRBD1	-	TGTGCCAGCAGCCCCGGGACAGGGGCCTACGAGCAGTACTTC	CASSPGTGAYEQYF